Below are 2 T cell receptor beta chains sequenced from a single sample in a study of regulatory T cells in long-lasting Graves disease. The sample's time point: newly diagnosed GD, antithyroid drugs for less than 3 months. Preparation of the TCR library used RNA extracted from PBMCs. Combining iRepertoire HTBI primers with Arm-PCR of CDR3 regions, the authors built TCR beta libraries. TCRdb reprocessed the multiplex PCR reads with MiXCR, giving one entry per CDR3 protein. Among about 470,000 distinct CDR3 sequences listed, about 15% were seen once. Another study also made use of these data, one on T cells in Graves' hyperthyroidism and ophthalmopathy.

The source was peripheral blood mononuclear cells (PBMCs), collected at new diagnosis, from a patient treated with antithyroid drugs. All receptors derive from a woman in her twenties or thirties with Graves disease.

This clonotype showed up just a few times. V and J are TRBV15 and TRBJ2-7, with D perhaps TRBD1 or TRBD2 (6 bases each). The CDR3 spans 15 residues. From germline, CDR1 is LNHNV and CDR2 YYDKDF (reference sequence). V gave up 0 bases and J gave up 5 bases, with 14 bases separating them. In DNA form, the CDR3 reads TGTGCCACCAGCAGAGATCTACAGGGAGGAAACGAGCAGTACTTC. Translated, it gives CATSRDLQGGNEQYF.

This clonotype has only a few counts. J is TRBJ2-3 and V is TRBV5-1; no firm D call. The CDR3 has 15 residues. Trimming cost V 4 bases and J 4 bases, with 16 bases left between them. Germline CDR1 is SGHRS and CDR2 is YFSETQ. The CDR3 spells CASSPWVRLADTQYF. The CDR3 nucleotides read TGCGCCAGCAGCCCTTGGGTGCGTCTTGCAGATACGCAGTATTTT.